A single sample is the source of the 15 T cell receptor beta chains below, sequenced in a study of beta chain features in type 1 diabetes. Sequencing targeted expressed TCRB transcripts, as all isolated RNA had been reverse transcribed. Sequencing was performed with immunoSEQ multiplex PCR; in TCRdb, only in-frame clones are kept and a portion is missing. The sample lists 900,000 or so clones; roughly 15% were seen once. The sample taken for sequencing was naive CD4+ T cells from blood. The receptor source for this set is a woman aged 18-30 years in good health.

V is TRBV4-2 and J is TRBJ1-2; weak D call: TRBD1 (5 bases). The CDR3 length is 16 residues. CDR1 LGHNA and CDR2 YNFKEQ come from the germline V gene. The ends were cut back, 2 bases at V and 4 bases at J, with 17 bases in the middle. CDR3 sequence reads: CASSQRDSFLGYGYTF. CDR3 DNA: TGTGCCAGCAGCCAAAGGGACTCCTTTTTAGGCTATGGCTACACCTTC.

The chain's CDR3 is CASSLNRGPGGYTF. In DNA, the CDR3 is TGTGCCAGCAGTTTAAACAGGGGGCCGGGCGGCTACACCTTC. The V and J genes are TRBV28 and TRBJ1-2, with 9 bases matching TRBD1. Trimming removed 2 bases from V and 8 bases from J; junction bases left unmatched: 6. The CDR3 has 14 amino acids. CDR1 and CDR2 (germline): MDHEN, SYDVKM.

The rearrangement joins TRBV5-6 to TRBJ1-4, with a tentative D call TRBD1 (5 bases). The V end was cut by 4 bases, the J end by 8 bases, with 15 bases between. CDR3 size: 14 residues. Germline assignment: CDR1 SGHDT and CDR2 YYEEEE. The CDR3 coding sequence is TGTGCCAGCAGCATCAGGGTATTTGGAGAAAAACTGTTTTTT. Translating it yields CASSIRVFGEKLFF.

The CDR3 sequence is CASRLRASTDTQYF. CDR3 in DNA: TGTGCCAGCAGATTGCGGGCTAGCACAGATACGCAGTATTTT. The V and J genes are TRBV7-3 and TRBJ2-3, with D possibly being TRBD2 (5 bases). Trimming removed 6 bases at V and 0 bases at J, with 10 bases between. Germline V lookup: CDR1 SGHTA, CDR2 FQGTGA. The CDR3 loop spans 14 amino acids.

This clone was seen only a few times. V usage is TRBV7-9 and J usage is TRBJ2-1; no clear D. Germline CDR1 reads SEHNR; CDR2 reads FQNEAQ (reference sequence). V lost 3 bases and J 7 bases, leaving 4 bases between the germline ends. The CDR3 runs 11 residues. CDR3 bases: TGTGCCAGCAGCTTTTCTAATGAGCAGTTCTTC. Translating it yields CASSFSNEQFF.

This clone has just a few counts. This chain joins TRBV7-2 and TRBJ2-1; D not certain. Trimming cost V 3 bases and J 13 bases, with 13 bases left between them. The CDR3 covers 12 residues. In germline, CDR1 is SGHTA, CDR2 FQGNSA. Here the CDR3 DNA reads TGTGCCAGCAGCTTCCAGCAGCGTTTACAGTTCTTC. Residues: CASSFQQRLQFF.

The J gene is TRBJ1-1, the V gene TRBV9; TRBD1 matches at 7 bases. V shed 6 bases and J 1 base; nucleotides not matched to a gene: 9. Germline CDR1 is SGDLS and CDR2 is YYNGEE. This CDR3 has 15 residues. The CDR3 loop reads CASNLEGAPNTEAFF. The CDR3 DNA is TGTGCCAGCAACCTCGAGGGGGCCCCGAACACTGAAGCTTTCTTT.

This clone has more than one count but fewer than ten. The chain joins TRBV2 to TRBJ1-2; D gene uncertain. The germline V and J ends were trimmed by 3 bases and 3 bases, with 8 bases remaining between them. This CDR3 is built from 13 residues. Germline V lookup: CDR1 SNHLY, CDR2 FYNNEI. The CDR3: CASSDLGYYGYTF. In nucleotides, the CDR3 is TGTGCCAGCAGTGATTTAGGGTACTATGGCTACACCTTC.

This clone was observed a few times. J is TRBJ2-3 and V is TRBV23-1, with TRBD1 matching 9 bases. TRBV23-1 belongs to the ORF category, with a function that is uncertain. This CDR3 region has 15 residues. V trimming: 0 bases; J trimming: 3 bases; junction bases outside the gene matches: 1. Written as DNA, the CDR3 is TGCGCCAGCAGTCAATCGGACAGGGGAACAGATACGCAGTATTTT. It is translated as CASSQSDRGTDTQYF.

The chain couples TRBV5-6 to TRBJ2-1, with TRBD2 identical over 11 bases. The CDR3 has 16 amino acids. Germline CDR1 and CDR2: SGHDT and YYEEEE. V lost 4 bases and J lost 9; bases outside the gene matches: 12. DNA of the CDR3: TGTGCCAGCAGCCCCGCCGGGACTAGCGGCCGGGTTGAGCAGTTCTTC. Encoded protein: CASSPAGTSGRVEQFF.

The V call is TRBV7-9, the J call TRBJ2-2, with 12 bases matching TRBD2. The germline CDR1 and CDR2 sequences are SEHNR and FQNEAQ (reference sequence). V trimming: 4 bases; J trimming: 7 bases; junction bases outside the gene matches: 13. The CDR3 totals 18 residues. The CDR3 is CASSSTPGLAGSGGELFF. In DNA, the CDR3 is TGTGCCAGCAGCTCAACCCCGGGACTAGCGGGCTCGGGCGGGGAGCTGTTTTTT.

This clone was seen only a few times. The chain is built from TRBV9 and TRBJ2-3; D is unresolved. The CDR3 totals 14 residues. Germline CDR1 SGDLS, CDR2 YYNGEE. Trimming left V 1 base short and J 5 bases short, with 11 bases between. The CDR3 nucleotides are TGTGCCAGCAGCGTATTACCCGCTATAGATACGCAGTATTTT. Translation: CASSVLPAIDTQYF.

This clone has only a few counts. Other DNA sequences of this sample code for an identical CDR3. V and J are TRBV15 and TRBJ1-2, with 7 bases lining up with TRBD1. The ends lost 3 bases at V and 2 bases at J; junction bases unmatched: 0. The CDR3 totals 13 residues. Germline CDR1 LNHNV, CDR2 YYDKDF (reference sequence). CDR3 sequence reads: CATSRDRNYGYTF. The CDR3 DNA is TGTGCCACCAGCAGGGACAGGAACTATGGCTACACCTTC.

The V call is TRBV6-1, the J call TRBJ1-2; possible D gene TRBD1, 6 bases. Germline V gene lookup returns CDR1 MNHNS and CDR2 SASEGT. The germline V and J ends were trimmed by 3 bases and 0 bases, with 14 bases remaining between them. CDR3 size: 16 residues. The CDR3 reads CASSDWTETANYGYTF. DNA for the CDR3: TGTGCCAGCAGTGACTGGACAGAAACTGCTAACTATGGCTACACCTTC.

The chain carries TRBV15 and TRBJ2-1, with 8 bases identical to TRBD1. In germline, CDR1 is LNHNV, CDR2 YYDKDF (reference sequence). The CDR3 sequence is 17 residues long. V was pared by 2 bases and J by 0 bases, with 6 bases of the junction left unmatched. CDR3 amino acids: CATSRPQGDISYNEQFF. In DNA, the CDR3 is TGTGCCACCAGCAGACCACAGGGGGACATCTCCTACAATGAGCAGTTCTTC.